This TCR beta chain stems from a study of blood T cell repertoires in COVID-19. Study information: Both acute and convalescent COVID-19 samples were obtained from the United States, Italy and Spain. Sources were T cells, B-cell-depleted T cells, or PBMCs; the material itself was cDNA or gDNA.

V was clipped by 4 bases and J by 1 base; unmatched bases: 6. The germline CDR1 and CDR2 sequences are ENHRY and SYGVKD. CDR3 length: 15 amino acids. This clone was observed once. Authors' methods: Estimation of nucleated cell counts relied on the amplification of reference gene primers. Clones were sequenced by immunoSEQ multiplex PCR, and TCRdb holds only the in-frame ones, with some missing. V and J calls and clone size are those listed in that table; D and trimming were worked out from the DNA. This table has approximately 68,000 clones, roughly 80% appearing once. The rearrangement joins TRBV10-3 to TRBJ1-1; 7 positions match TRBD1. The TCR originated in a woman aged 60-75 years with acute or convalescent COVID-19. The sample consisted of peripheral blood. CDR3 DNA sequence: TGTGCCATCAGTGCTAACAGGGGTGAGAACACTGAAGCTTTCTTT. Translating it yields CAISANRGENTEAFF.